Following are 4 T cell receptor beta chains from one sample sequenced in a study of T cell responses to AZD1222 COVID-19 vaccine. Assay: immunoSEQ multiplex PCR; the TCRdb copy retains only in-frame clones and omits some. The data contain 90,000 or so clones, roughly 90% of them singletons. The sample in question was peripheral blood, obtained on day 0 of AZD1222 vaccination. Receptors were obtained from an adult in good health.

V usage is TRBV3-1 (or the pseudogene TRBV3-2) and J usage is TRBJ2-7; D tentatively reads TRBD1 or TRBD2 (6 bases each). The germline V gene has CDR1 LGHDT and CDR2 YNNKEL (reference sequence). This CDR3 is 14 amino acids long. Trimming cost V 4 bases and J 2 bases, with 12 bases left between them. CDR3 sequence: CASSRARGAYEQYF. The CDR3, as DNA: TGTGCCAGCAGCCGGGCGAGGGGGGCCTACGAGCAGTACTTC.

This sequence joins TRBV19 and TRBJ2-3; TRBD1 agrees at 10 bases. J gave up 3 bases and V 8 bases, and 5 bases lay outside the gene matches. This CDR3 contains 14 residues. Looked up from germline, CDR1 is LNHDA and CDR2 is SQIVND (reference sequence). The CDR3 loop is CASLDRGRTDTQYF. Written as DNA, the CDR3 is TGTGCCAGTCTGGACAGGGGGAGGACAGATACGCAGTATTTT.

The chain couples TRBV18 to TRBJ1-1; no clear D gene. There are 12 residues in the CDR3. Trimming stripped 6 bases from V and 6 bases from J, with 11 bases between. CDR1 and CDR2 from the germline V gene are KGHSH and LQKENI. The CDR3 coding sequence is TGTGCCAGCTCCCCGGACGGGTCTGAAGCTTTCTTT. It specifies CASSPDGSEAFF.

This clone was seen just once. The chain employs TRBV4-1 and TRBJ2-1; D not resolved. The CDR3 covers 11 residues. Germline-derived CDR1 and CDR2 are MGHRA and YSYEKL. With 2 bases removed from V and 4 bases from J, the gap between germline ends came to 0 bases. The CDR3 coding sequence is TGCGCCAGCAGCCAATACAATGAGCAGTTCTTC. Its protein product is CASSQYNEQFF.